The clone carrying this T cell receptor (beta chain) was recorded once. Grouping used clinical history reported by participants in a survey and questionnaire. The data derive from a study of blood T cell repertoires in COVID-19. Study-wide context: Sites in the United States, Italy and Spain provided acute and convalescent COVID-19 samples.

The protocol was immunoSEQ multiplex PCR, while the TCRdb copy is restricted to in-frame clones and leaves out a portion. The sample includes around 230,000 clones, approximately 83% of them seen just once. Sequencing used PBMCs or T cells enriched from blood (not recorded which). The TCR was taken from a woman aged 40 to 50 with acute COVID-19.

The CDR3: CASSQGSSGNYEQYF. CDR3 in DNA: TGCGCCAGCAGCCAAGGGTCTAGCGGGAACTACGAGCAGTACTTC. V and J are TRBV4-1 and TRBJ2-7; 9 bases align to TRBD2. The CDR3 runs to 15 residues. CDR1 and CDR2 (germline): MGHRA, YSYEKL. V shed 1 base, J shed 3 bases, and the junction held 4 bases outside the gene matches.